This T cell receptor (beta chain) was documented in a study of OX40 agonist ivuxolimab in advanced cancers. Broader study findings: CD4+ and CD8+ T cells in blood underwent clonal expansion by week 6 at 0.1 to 3.0 mg/kg. CD8+ T cells averaged more expanded clones than CD4+.

Blood got drawn at baseline, again on cycle 4 day 1, and then on cycle 7 day 1. Looked up from germline, CDR1 is LNHDA and CDR2 is SQIVND (reference sequence). There are 13 residues in the CDR3. Trimming cost V 1 base and J 11 bases, with 14 bases left between them. Remarks on this clone: No antigen is known for it.

Assay used: immunoSEQ multiplex PCR; TCRdb lists only in-frame clones, some missing. This table holds about 72,000 clones, roughly four fifths found once. V and J are TRBV19 and TRBJ1-1; D remains ambiguous. The sequenced sample was CD4+ or CD8+ T cells sorted from blood, obtained in a trial of the OX40 agonist ivuxolimab. The receptor was isolated from an adult with an advanced solid tumor such as melanoma, head and neck, liver or kidney cancer. The CDR3 nucleotides read TGTGCCAGTAGTATAGCGGAACGAGAGGGCGCTTTCTTT. This translates into CASSIAEREGAFF.